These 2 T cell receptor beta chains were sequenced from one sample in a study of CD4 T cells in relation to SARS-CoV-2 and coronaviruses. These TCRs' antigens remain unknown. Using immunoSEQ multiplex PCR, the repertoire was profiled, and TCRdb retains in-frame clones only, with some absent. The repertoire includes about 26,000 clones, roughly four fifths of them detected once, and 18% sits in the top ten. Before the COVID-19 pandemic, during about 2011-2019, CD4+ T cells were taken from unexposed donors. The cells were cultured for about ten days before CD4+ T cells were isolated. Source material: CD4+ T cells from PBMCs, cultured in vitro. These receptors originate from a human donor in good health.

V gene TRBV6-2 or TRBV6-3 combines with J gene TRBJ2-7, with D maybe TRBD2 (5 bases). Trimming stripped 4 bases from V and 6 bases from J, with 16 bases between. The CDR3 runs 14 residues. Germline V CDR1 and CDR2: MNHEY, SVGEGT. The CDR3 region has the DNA TGTGCCAGCAGTTGGCCTAGCCAGACCTTCGAGCAGTACTTC. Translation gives CASSWPSQTFEQYF.

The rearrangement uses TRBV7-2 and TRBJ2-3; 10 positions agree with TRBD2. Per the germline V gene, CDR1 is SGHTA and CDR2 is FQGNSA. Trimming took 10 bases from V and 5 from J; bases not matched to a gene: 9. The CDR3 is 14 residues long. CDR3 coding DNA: TGTGCCACCTCTAGCGGGGGATACGAAGATACGCAGTATTTT. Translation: CATSSGGYEDTQYF.